These T cell receptor beta chains were read from a single sample in a study of radiation and T cells in renal cell carcinoma. Repertoires were generated with immunoSEQ multiplex PCR, while TCRdb's copy carries only in-frame clones and drops some. Among over 120,000 clones listed, roughly 90% were seen once. The sequences come from blood, collected from a patient whose treatment included radiotherapy and nephrectomy. These receptors all come from a woman aged 45-65 years with renal cell carcinoma. CDR3s leave out the opening cysteine and the closing phenylalanine or tryptophan. D genes are given only for firm matches.

d_gene,v_gene,j_gene,CDR3aa
NA,TRBV7-9,TRBJ1-2,ASSGAAAYGYT
TRBD1,TRBV7-9,TRBJ1-6,ASSLRRTGDYNSPLH
TRBD2,TRBV7-9,TRBJ2-3,ASRRGLAGANTDTQY
TRBD2,TRBV5-1,TRBJ2-2,ASSASGANTGELF
NA,TRBV4-3,TRBJ1-2,ASSRESGDGYT
TRBD1,TRBV5-1,TRBJ1-2,ASSLEGTGGYGYT
NA,TRBV6-6,TRBJ1-3,ASSIGESGNTIY
NA,TRBV6-5,TRBJ1-1,ASSAEPGIRLAF
TRBD1,TRBV19,TRBJ1-6,ASSTGTGNSPLH
TRBD2,TRBV10-3,TRBJ2-5,AISGRTSEETQY
NA,TRBV4-2,TRBJ1-3,ASSQDNLQGTGNTIY
TRBD2,TRBV2,TRBJ2-5,ASSAGLAGGGETQY
NA,TRBV19,TRBJ1-2,ASTPGPGFWGYT
NA,TRBV7-2,TRBJ1-1,ASSLRQTEAF
NA,TRBV7-3,TRBJ2-3,ASSPEGWGTDTQY
TRBD1,TRBV9,TRBJ1-2,ASSVARDRDSYGYT
TRBD2,TRBV4-2,TRBJ2-7,ASSQDGLAGVGYEQY
TRBD2,TRBV28,TRBJ2-1,ASRAAGGYNEQF
NA,TRBV18,TRBJ2-7,ASSLGYEQY
TRBD1,TRBV7-2,TRBJ1-4,ASGPTGSNEKLF
NA,TRBV5-6,TRBJ2-1,ASSTGWEQF
NA,TRBV30,TRBJ1-2,AWSLSYGYT
NA,TRBV9,TRBJ2-3,ASSVRGVEADTQY
NA,TRBV15,TRBJ1-3,ATSRDLGSGNTIY
NA,TRBV2,TRBJ1-6,ASYPGSGGGSPLH
TRBD1,TRBV7-2,TRBJ1-5,ASSWDSQPQH
NA,TRBV10-3,TRBJ1-1,AIREGIGNTEAF
NA,TRBV28,TRBJ1-5,ASSPHGRGNNQPQH
NA,TRBV5-1,TRBJ1-2,ASSQGRLYGYT
NA,TRBV19,TRBJ1-1,ASSIGMNTEAF
NA,TRBV30,TRBJ2-1,AWSVNLYNEQF